Shown below are 10 T cell receptor beta chains from a single sample sequenced in a study of post-analysis software for immune sequencing data. Whole-study findings and limits: Elevated frequency relative to controls characterized four or five TRBV segments in patients, TRBV5-6, TRBV5-1 and TRBV20-1 among them.

Their cognate antigens are unknown. cDNA libraries of TCR beta carried unique molecular identifiers. One entry per CDR3 protein, called by TCRdb with MiXCR from the PCR reads. The table has roughly 800,000 distinct CDR3 sequences, around 45% seen once. The specimen sequenced was blood. These receptors were obtained from a girl between 10 and 17 years old with multiple sclerosis.

The CDR3 reads CATSGSPELAGRTQETQYF. DNA for the CDR3: TGTGCCACCAGTGGTTCACCGGAACTAGCGGGGAGGACTCAAGAGACCCAGTACTTC. The V gene is TRBV24-1, the J gene TRBJ2-5; 10 nucleotides agree with TRBD2. Trimming at V came to 5 bases and at J to 2 bases, leaving 16 bases not matched to a gene. The CDR3 has 19 residues. Germline-derived CDR1 and CDR2 are KGHDR and SFDVKD.

This clonotype has more than one count but fewer than ten. The chain carries TRBV4-3 and TRBJ2-7, with D possibly matching TRBD1 (5 bases). The germline V and J ends were trimmed by 4 bases and 4 bases, with 14 bases remaining between them. Germline V gives CDR1 LGHNA, CDR2 YSLEER. This CDR3 contains 14 residues. CDR3 bases: TGCGCCAGCAGCCTGGACAAGGGGTCATACGAGCAGTACTTC. This gives the protein CASSLDKGSYEQYF.

The chain recombines TRBV24-1 with TRBJ1-5; D uncertain. Germline CDR1 and CDR2: KGHDR and SFDVKD. With 4 bases removed from V and 7 bases from J, the gap between germline ends came to 13 bases. This CDR3 is 14 amino acids long. The CDR3 sequence is CATSEQTGSQPQHF. CDR3 in DNA: TGTGCCACCAGTGAACAGACGGGCAGCCAGCCCCAGCATTTT.

The rearrangement uses TRBV11-2 and TRBJ2-5, with a tentative D call TRBD1 (6 bases). Germline CDR1 SGHAT, CDR2 FQNNGV. V lost 3 bases and J 8 bases, leaving 16 bases between the germline ends. This CDR3 is built from 14 residues. In DNA form, the CDR3 reads TGTGCCAGCAGCTTCCCAGGGGATAAGAGAACCCAGTACTTC. It translates to CASSFPGDKRTQYF.

This sequence joins TRBV12-3 or TRBV12-4 and TRBJ2-1; maybe TRBD1 (6 bases). This CDR3 contains 13 residues. V dropped 6 bases and J dropped 9 bases, with 15 bases sitting between them. CDR3 residues: CASRWTVGAEQFF. The CDR3 DNA is TGTGCCAGCAGGTGGACGGTGGGGGCTGAGCAGTTCTTC.

V usage is TRBV12-3 or TRBV12-4 and J usage is TRBJ1-5; D may be TRBD1 (5 bases). Between the trimmed V and J ends, which lost 3 bases and 1 base, there was a span of 13 bases. The CDR3 has 16 amino acids. DNA of the CDR3: TGTGCCAGCAGTTTCGCCGGGACCGAGAGCAATCAGCCCCAGCATTTT. Amino acid sequence: CASSFAGTESNQPQHF.

This sequence joins TRBV28 and TRBJ1-5; perhaps TRBD1 as D (6 bases). The CDR3 has 19 residues. Germline V gives CDR1 MDHEN, CDR2 SYDVKM. The ends were cut back, 5 bases at V and 0 bases at J, with 23 bases in the middle. The CDR3 sequence is CASSLTTGENEYSNQPQHF. The DNA of the CDR3 is TGTGCCAGCAGTCTAACGACAGGAGAGAATGAATATAGCAATCAGCCCCAGCATTTT.

This clonotype was seen only a few times. This rearrangement joins TRBV29-1 to TRBJ1-1, with unresolved D. Germline V lookup: CDR1 SQVTM, CDR2 ANQGSEA. The V and J ends lost 4 bases and 2 bases respectively, with 11 bases between them. CDR3 size: 13 residues. The CDR3 is CSVVTKLNTEAFF. CDR3 DNA: TGCAGCGTTGTGACAAAACTTAACACTGAAGCTTTCTTT.

The chain uses TRBV7-9 and TRBJ2-1; D is unclear. Germline assignment: CDR1 SEHNR and CDR2 FQNEAQ (reference sequence). The CDR3 is made up of 15 amino acids. Trimming took 5 bases from V and 6 from J, leaving 17 bases between them. This CDR3 is CASSPVSLVSNEQFF. The CDR3 nucleotides are TGTGCCAGCAGCCCCGTTTCTCTAGTTAGCAATGAGCAGTTCTTC.

The chain combines TRBV9 with TRBJ2-1; 9 positions match TRBD2. The CDR3 loop spans 15 amino acids. After removal of 3 bases from V and 4 bases from J, the junction contained 5 bases not matched to a gene. CDR1 is SGDLS and CDR2 is YYNGEE in the germline V gene. The CDR3 here is CASSALAGRYNEQFF. The CDR3 bases are TGTGCCAGCAGCGCCCTAGCGGGGCGTTACAATGAGCAGTTCTTC.